A selection of T cell receptor beta chains follows, all from one sample in a study of Graves' ophthalmopathy and Graves' hyperthyroidism. TCRdb reprocessed the multiplex PCR reads with MiXCR, giving one entry per CDR3 protein. Among 150,000 to 200,000 distinct CDR3 sequences listed, 30% to 45% were seen once. Material: peripheral blood. These receptors were taken from a woman in her 40s with Graves' ophthalmopathy. Each CDR3 is given with its conserved first and last residue. A D gene is named only where the DNA matches it firmly. Clone size is not always given. Where it is, it says once, few, many or a class for expanded clones.

-	14	-	TRBV6-5	TRBJ2-2	TGTGCCAGCAGGTACTATGGTACCACCGGGGAGCTGTTTTTT	CASRYYGTTGELFF
-	14	-	TRBV6-2/TRBV6-3	TRBJ2-2	TGTGCCAGCAGTTACACCAGGAACACCGGGGAGCTGTTTTTT	CASSYTRNTGELFF
-	13	-	TRBV7-9	TRBJ2-7	TGTGCCAGCAGCTCCCGACTAGCCTACGAGCAGTACTTC	CASSSRLAYEQYF
TRBD1	16	many	TRBV28	TRBJ2-7	TGTGCCAGCAGCGTAGGGGCCGGGACAGCGTACTACGAGCAGTACTTC	CASSVGAGTAYYEQYF
-	13	-	TRBV20-1	TRBJ2-5	TGCAGTGCTAGAGTTCAGGGTTCGGAGACCCAGTACTTC	CSARVQGSETQYF
-	14	many	TRBV6-2/TRBV6-3	TRBJ1-1	TGTGCCAGCAGTTACAGGAGCCCAACCTACTCTGCTTTCTTT	CASSYRSPTYSAFF
-	13	many	TRBV7-3	TRBJ2-7	TGTGCCAGCAGCGTGGACCGGTTCTACGAGCAGTACTTC	CASSVDRFYEQYF
TRBD2	14	-	TRBV6-2/TRBV6-3	TRBJ2-2	TGTGCCACAGAGCGGGAGAAGGACACCGGGGAGCTGTTTTTT	CATEREKDTGELFF
-	13	many	TRBV27	TRBJ2-2	TGTGCCAGCCGGACGGTGAACACCGGGGAGCTGTTTTTT	CASRTVNTGELFF
TRBD1	14	many	TRBV10-3	TRBJ1-2	TGTGCCATCAGGTCCGGGACAGATAACTATGGCTACACCTTC	CAIRSGTDNYGYTF
-	17	few	TRBV30	TRBJ2-2	TGTACCTGGAGTGTACCTGGTGGGGGCTTTGGCACCGGGGAGCTGTTTTTT	CTWSVPGGGFGTGELFF
TRBD1	15	-	TRBV12-3/TRBV12-4	TRBJ1-2	TGTGTCAGCAGTTTTCCCCAGGGGGCCAACTATGGCTACACCTTC	CVSSFPQGANYGYTF
TRBD1	17	-	TRBV12-3/TRBV12-4	TRBJ1-5	TGTGCCAGCAGTGCCGGGACAGGGAAGGATAGTGACCAGCCCCAGCATTTT	CASSAGTGKDSDQPQHF
-	12	-	TRBV25-1	TRBJ1-1	TGTGCCAGCAGTGCCTCCGGGTCCGAAGCTCCCTTT	CASSASGSEAPF
-	14	-	TRBV6-5	TRBJ1-1	TGTGCCAGCAGTTACCGAGAAAGGACAGTCGAAGCTTTCTTT	CASSYRERTVEAFF
TRBD1	16	many	TRBV3-1	TRBJ1-2	TGTGCCAGCAGCCAAGATCGGACAGGGGGATTTTTTGGGTACACCTTC	CASSQDRTGGFFGYTF
-	13	many	TRBV12-3/TRBV12-4	TRBJ2-5	TGTGCCAGCAGTTTTGGCCGAGAAGAGACCCAGTACTTC	CASSFGREETQYF
-	15	once	TRBV6-2/TRBV6-3	TRBJ2-7	TGTGCCAGCAGGAGAGACAGGACCCGCTCCTACGAGCAGTACTTC	CASRRDRTRSYEQYF
TRBD2	14	-	TRBV7-2	TRBJ2-5	TGTGCCAGCAGCTTTGCGGGGGGAGAAGAGACCCAGTACTTC	CASSFAGGEETQYF
-	11	many	TRBV20-1	TRBJ2-5	TGCAGTGCTAGACTTGGTGAGACCCAGTACTTC	CSARLGETQYF
TRBD1	15	many	TRBV3-1	TRBJ2-7	TGTGCCAGCAGCCAACGGGACAGGGTTAACTACGAGCAGTACTTC	CASSQRDRVNYEQYF
-	12	many	TRBV12-3/TRBV12-4	TRBJ1-2	TGTGCCAGCAGTTTGATGAACTATGGCTACACCTTC	CASSLMNYGYTF
-	13	many	TRBV7-9	TRBJ2-7	TGTGCCAGCAGCTTAGGGATAGCCTACGAGCAGTACTTC	CASSLGIAYEQYF
TRBD1	17	many	TRBV6-1	TRBJ1-2	TGTGCCAGCAGTGAAGCCACCAGCAACAGGGGGCGGTCTGGCTACACCTTC	CASSEATSNRGRSGYTF
-	14	-	TRBV6-5	TRBJ1-1	TGTGCCAGCAGTTACTCAAGAAAGGTCACTGAAGCTTTCTTT	CASSYSRKVTEAFF
-	13	many	TRBV12-3/TRBV12-4	TRBJ1-2	TGTGCCAGCAGTTTTAGCCCCTCTTATGGCTACACCTTC	CASSFSPSYGYTF